Sequencing of this T cell receptor (beta chain) was carried out in a study of cytomegalovirus exposure and HLA in healthy donors. Background on the study: Approximately 85 million unique TCRs from HLA-typed donors were held in an early data release. Points from the study as a whole: For most TCR sequences rarity was the rule, although some public TCRs occurred in many donors. The likely explanation for a cluster of highly shared sequence variants was sequencing artifact.

This CDR3 has 12 amino acids. PCR was performed using 60 Vbeta and 13 Jbeta primers. This table comes from immunoSEQ multiplex PCR, and its TCRdb copy is limited to in-frame clones, with some not included. The table shows 150,000 to 200,000 clones, with around 79% occurring only once. The table lists this clone with a few counts. The target antigen is unknown. At one end the junction does not follow the germline gene, possibly because of a read error. This TCR came from a woman in her 50s in good health and CMV-seronegative. The sample was PBMCs. The rearrangement joins TRBV23-1 to TRBJ1-3; tentative D call: TRBD1 (5 bases). TRBV23-1 is classed as an ORF, of uncertain function. The CDR3 region has the DNA TGCGCCAGCAGTCCTTACTTCTCAGCGACAGCTTTT. It translates to CASSPYFSATAF.